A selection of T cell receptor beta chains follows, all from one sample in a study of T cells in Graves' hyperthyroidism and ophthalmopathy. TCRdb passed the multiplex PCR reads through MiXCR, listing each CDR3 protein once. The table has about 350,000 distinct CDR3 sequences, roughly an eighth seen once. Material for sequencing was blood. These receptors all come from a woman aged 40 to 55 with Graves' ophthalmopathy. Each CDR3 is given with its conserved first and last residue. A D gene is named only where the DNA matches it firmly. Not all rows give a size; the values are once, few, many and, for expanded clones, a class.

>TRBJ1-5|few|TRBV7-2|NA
TGTGCCAGCAGCTCAGAAGCGCTGGCGGGCTATAGCAATCAGCCCCAGCATTTT
CASSSEALAGYSNQPQHF
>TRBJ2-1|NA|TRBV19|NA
TGTGCCAGTAGTATGTCGGACTTACATGGAGATGAGCAGTTCTTC
CASSMSDLHGDEQFF
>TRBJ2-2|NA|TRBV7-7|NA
TGTGCTAGCAGCCCCGGTGGCCGTACTGAGGAGCTGTTTTTT
CASSPGGRTEELFF
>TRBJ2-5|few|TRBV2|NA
TGTGCCAGCAGTGAGAAGGGGGAGACCCAGTACTTC
CASSEKGETQYF
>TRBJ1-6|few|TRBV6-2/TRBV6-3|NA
TGTGCCAGCAGTTCCTTCCGGGGGCAGAATTCACCCCTCCACTTT
CASSSFRGQNSPLHF
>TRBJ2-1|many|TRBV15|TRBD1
TGTGCCACCCGGGACAGCCCCTACAATGAGCAGTTCTTC
CATRDSPYNEQFF
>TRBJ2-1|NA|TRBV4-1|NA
TGCGCCAGCAGCCAAGAGAGGAGTGCCAATGAGCAGTTCTTC
CASSQERSANEQFF
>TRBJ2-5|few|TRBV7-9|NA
TGTGCCAGCAGCTTAAGTCCTTCCGAGACCCAGTACTTC
CASSLSPSETQYF
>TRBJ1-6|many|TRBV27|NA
TGTGCCAGCAGTTTAATAGGTGAAGGGTCACCCCTCCACTTT
CASSLIGEGSPLHF
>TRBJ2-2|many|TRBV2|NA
TGTGCCAGCAGAGCTGATCCCGACAAGGGACATTTTTTCACCGGGGAGCTGTTTTTT
CASRADPDKGHFFTGELFF
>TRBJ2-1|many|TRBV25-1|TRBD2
TGTGCCAGCACCGGAATACCGGGACTAGCGGACAATGAGCAGTTCTTC
CASTGIPGLADNEQFF
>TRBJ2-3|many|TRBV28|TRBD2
TGTGCCAGCAGTTCAGTTTTCGGGAGGGAGGGGACAGATACGCAGTATTTT
CASSSVFGREGTDTQYF
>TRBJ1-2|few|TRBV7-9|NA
TGTGCCAGCAGCTTAGGCCCCCTAGACGGCTACACCTTC
CASSLGPLDGYTF
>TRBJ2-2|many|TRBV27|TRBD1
TGTGCCAGCAGCTTAGGGGGCGCGCACACCGGGGAGCTGTTTTTT
CASSLGGAHTGELFF
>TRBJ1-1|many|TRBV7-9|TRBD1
TGTGCCAGCAGCCAAACCCGACAGGGTAATGAAGCTTTCTTT
CASSQTRQGNEAFF
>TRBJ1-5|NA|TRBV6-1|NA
TGTGCCAGCAGTGAACCATACGGCAATCAGCCCCAGCATTTT
CASSEPYGNQPQHF
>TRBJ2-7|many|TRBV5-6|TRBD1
TGTGCCAGCAGCGGTCGGACAGGGGGCTACTACGAGCAGTACTTC
CASSGRTGGYYEQYF
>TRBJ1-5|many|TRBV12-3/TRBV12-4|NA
TGTGCCAGCAGTTTTGGTTTTGCGGGTCAGCCCCAGCATTTT
CASSFGFAGQPQHF
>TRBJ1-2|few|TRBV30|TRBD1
TGTGCCTGGAGTCTTGACAGGGGGCGAACCGGCTACACCTTC
CAWSLDRGRTGYTF
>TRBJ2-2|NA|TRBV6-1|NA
TGTGCCAGCAGCGACCCCAACTGGGGGAGGTTGAACACCGGGGAGCTGTTTTTT
CASSDPNWGRLNTGELFF
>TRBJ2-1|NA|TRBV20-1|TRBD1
TGCAGTTCAACTCCGGGACAGAACAATGAGCAGTTCTTC
CSSTPGQNNEQFF
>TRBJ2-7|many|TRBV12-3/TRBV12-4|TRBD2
TGTGCCAGCTCGGGAGGCGGGGGTTACGAGCAGTACTTC
CASSGGGGYEQYF
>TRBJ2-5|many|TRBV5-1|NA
TGCGCCAGCAGCCAACAGGGGAGGGAGACCCAGTACTTC
CASSQQGRETQYF
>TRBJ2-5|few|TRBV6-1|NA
TGTGCCAGCAGTGAACAAGGTGGGGAGACCCAGTACTTC
CASSEQGGETQYF
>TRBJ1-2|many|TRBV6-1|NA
TGTGCCAGCAGTGATATGGGGGGGCCTACGTATGGCTACACCTTC
CASSDMGGPTYGYTF
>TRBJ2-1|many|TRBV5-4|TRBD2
TGTGCCAGCAGCTTGGGTGCGGGGGAGACCGTTCGGAATGAGCAGTTCTTC
CASSLGAGETVRNEQFF
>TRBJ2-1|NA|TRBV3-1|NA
TGTGCCGGCAGCCAAGGACGGGAGTTAACCTACAATGAGCAGTTCTTC
CAGSQGRELTYNEQFF
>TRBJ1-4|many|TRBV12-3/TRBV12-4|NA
TGTGCCAGCACCTCCGGACAGCGGCCCGAAAAACTGTTTTTT
CASTSGQRPEKLFF